A selection of T cell receptor beta chains follows, all from one sample in a study of graft-versus-host responses after intestinal transplantation. Assay: immunoSEQ multiplex PCR; the TCRdb copy retains only in-frame clones and omits some. Here the sample spans approximately 50,000 clones, around nine tenths being singletons. The input for sequencing was PBMCs, taken 26 days after transplant. All receptors come from a human patient who received an intestinal transplant, so some T cells may come from the graft donor. The CDR3 runs from the conserved cysteine through the conserved F or W. A D gene is named only where the DNA matches it firmly. Clone size is given for some rows only: seen once, a few or many times, or a class if the clone is expanded.

size | J | V | D | DNA | CDR3
. | TRBJ1-1 | TRBV4-1 | . | TGCGCCAGCAGCCAACCCCACCAGGAGGACTTAAACACTGAAGCTTTCTTT | CASSQPHQEDLNTEAFF
. | TRBJ2-7 | TRBV7-9 | . | TGTGCCAGCACCCTCGGGGAAACAGGGCTGTACGAGCAGTACTTC | CASTLGETGLYEQYF
. | TRBJ2-6 | TRBV6-1 | TRBD2 | TGTGCCAGCAGTGAAGGGGGAGGGGCTGGGGCCAACGTCCTGACTTTC | CASSEGGGAGANVLTF
. | TRBJ1-5 | TRBV28 | . | TGTGCCAGCACCCCCGGGGGGCCCGGGGGTCAGCCCCAGCATTTT | CASTPGGPGGQPQHF
. | TRBJ1-5 | TRBV27 | . | TGTGCCAGCAGTTGGGGGAGGAATAGCAATCAGCCCCAGCATTTT | CASSWGRNSNQPQHF
. | TRBJ2-7 | TRBV18 | TRBD1 | TGTGCCAGCTCACCTGGCAGGGGGTACGAGCAGTACTTC | CASSPGRGYEQYF
once | TRBJ1-5 | TRBV10-3 | . | TGTGCCATCTTCGTGCCGGGGAAAGAGAGCAATCAGCCCCAGCATTTT | CAIFVPGKESNQPQHF
. | TRBJ2-5 | TRBV7-2 | . | TGTGCCAGCAGCTTGGCCGGGGTAGAGACCCAGTACTTC | CASSLAGVETQYF
. | TRBJ2-3 | TRBV5-1 | . | TGCGCCAGCAGCTTGTTCGGGGGAACAGATACGCAGTATTTT | CASSLFGGTDTQYF
. | TRBJ1-1 | TRBV6-1 | . | TGTGCCAGTACCAGGGGACTGAACACTGAAGCTTTCTTT | CASTRGLNTEAFF
. | TRBJ1-2 | TRBV19 | . | TGTGCCAGTACCCCTCTATTGGGGGCCTCTAACTATGGCTACACCTTC | CASTPLLGASNYGYTF
. | TRBJ1-1 | TRBV2 | TRBD1 | TGTGCCAGCATACTCACAGGGGGCGGAACTGAAGCTTTCTTT | CASILTGGGTEAFF
. | TRBJ2-1 | TRBV27 | TRBD1 | TGTGCCAGCAGTACTGGGCCAGGGGGAAATGAGCAGTTCTTC | CASSTGPGGNEQFF
once | TRBJ1-1 | TRBV5-1 | . | TGCGCCAGCAGCTTGGATGGTCAGCAACTGAGGACTGAAGCTTTCTTT | CASSLDGQQLRTEAFF
. | TRBJ2-1 | TRBV13 | TRBD2 | TGTGCCAGCAGCGGGACTAGCGGCTACAATGAGCAGTTCTTC | CASSGTSGYNEQFF
medium-sized | TRBJ1-1 | TRBV4-1 | . | TGCGCCAGCAGCCATCCCGATGGGCAGGGGATGAACACTGAAGCTTTCTTT | CASSHPDGQGMNTEAFF
. | TRBJ1-1 | TRBV6-6 | TRBD1 | TGTGCCAGCAGAGGCCCGGGACAGACGAACACTGAAGCTTTCTTT | CASRGPGQTNTEAFF
. | TRBJ2-3 | TRBV4-1 | TRBD2 | TGCGCCAGCAGCCAAGATGGGGCGGGAGTTGGGACAGATACGCAGTATTTT | CASSQDGAGVGTDTQYF
. | TRBJ1-2 | TRBV19 | . | TGTGCCAGTAGTATAGTGTCAGGGGCCAACTATGGCTACACCTTC | CASSIVSGANYGYTF
. | TRBJ1-6 | TRBV5-6 | . | TGTGCCAGCAGCTTGAAGGTGGCAGGGGATTATAATTCACCCCTCCACTTT | CASSLKVAGDYNSPLHF
once | TRBJ2-1 | TRBV27 | TRBD2 | TGTGCCAGCAGGCCACCTGGGACTAGCGGGAGGACTGAGCAGTTCTTC | CASRPPGTSGRTEQFF
. | TRBJ2-3 | TRBV25-1 | TRBD2 | TGTGCCAGCAGTGACCCGCTCGGGACTAGCGGGGGATTGGATACGCAGTATTTT | CASSDPLGTSGGLDTQYF
. | TRBJ1-2 | TRBV5-4 | . | TGTGCCAGCAGACTACAGGAGTCCTATGGCTACACCTTC | CASRLQESYGYTF
. | TRBJ2-5 | TRBV27 | TRBD2 | TGTGCCAGCGGCGAGCGGGAGGGACAAGAGACCCAGTACTTC | CASGEREGQETQYF
. | TRBJ2-7 | TRBV27 | TRBD2 | TGTGCCAGCAGTTTATCGTATAGCGGGAGCTCCTACGAGCAGTACTTC | CASSLSYSGSSYEQYF
once | TRBJ2-6 | TRBV5-8 | . | TGTGCCAGCAGTGCCCGGGACATCTCCTCTGGGGCCAACGTCCTGACTTTC | CASSARDISSGANVLTF
few | TRBJ1-2 | TRBV19 | TRBD1 | TGTGCCAGTAGCTTCAGGGACAGCTATGGCTACACCTTC | CASSFRDSYGYTF
. | TRBJ2-5 | TRBV29-1 | . | TGCAGCGTTGTGCAGGGTCAAGAGACCCAGTACTTC | CSVVQGQETQYF
once | TRBJ1-1 | TRBV5-4 | . | TGTGCCAGCAGCTTAGGAGGGAGGACTGAAGCTTTCTTT | CASSLGGRTEAFF
. | TRBJ1-5 | TRBV7-9 | TRBD1 | TGTGCCAGCAGCTGGACAGGGACCAATCAGCCCCAGCATTTT | CASSWTGTNQPQHF
. | TRBJ1-1 | TRBV29-1 | . | TGCAGCGGTCGTGGGGGCGAAGCTTTCTTT | CSGRGGEAFF
. | TRBJ2-1 | TRBV11-3 | TRBD2 | TGTGCCAGCAGTAGGGGTGTCGGGGGGGAGCAGTTCTTC | CASSRGVGGEQFF
. | TRBJ1-4 | TRBV30 | . | TGTGCCTACACGACAGGAACTTATGAAAAACTGTTTTTT | CAYTTGTYEKLFF
. | TRBJ1-3 | TRBV5-1 | . | TGCGCCAGCAGCGGCCAGGGAAACGGAAACACCATATATTTT | CASSGQGNGNTIYF
. | TRBJ1-1 | TRBV4-2 | . | TGTGCCAGCAGCCAAGTTTTGAGGAACACTGAAGCTTTCTTT | CASSQVLRNTEAFF
. | TRBJ2-7 | TRBV7-3 | TRBD2 | TGTGCCAGCAGCTTAACGGGTCGTAGCGGGGGTTTCTACGAGCAGTACTTC | CASSLTGRSGGFYEQYF
. | TRBJ2-4 | TRBV28 | . | TGTGCCAGCAGTTCCCGAGTATTGATATTAGCCAAAAACATTCAGTACTTC | CASSSRVLILAKNIQYF